This entry is about one TCR beta chain. Its antigen is not known. The junction and the germline gene differ at one end; a read error may be behind it. The sample is drawn from a study of tumor-infiltrating lymphocytes in primary liver carcinoma. In the study overall: The cohort included men and women aged 30 to 69 years. Study-level points and caveats: Tumors reached a significantly greater top-250-clone fraction than blood did (p = 0.039). Tumor region pairs shared more overlap than did tumor-adjacent and tumor-blood pairs.

The CDR3 has 17 amino acids. Per germline, CDR1 LGHNA and CDR2 YNFKEQ. Co-extraction of both nucleic acids (RNA and DNA) used about 20-34 mg of unsorted bulk tissue. Resection treated the patients' primary liver carcinoma. Making TCR beta cDNA involved approximately 480 ng total RNA and a constant-region primer. Amplification in three nested multiplex PCR rounds with slightly modified ARM-PCR gave rise to TCR beta libraries. The first two PCR rounds, approximately 10 cycles each, used TRBV1-TRBV30 forward primers and a C-beta reverse primer. TCRdb re-derived calls from the multiplex PCR reads in MiXCR, one entry per CDR3 protein. Of tens of thousands of distinct CDR3 sequences in the sample, 60% to 80% were seen once.

Source material: tumor-adjacent normal liver tissue. The V call is TRBV4-2, the J call TRBJ1-1, with a possible D match to TRBD1 (5 bases). The TCR was taken from a woman aged 25 to 39 with primary liver carcinoma and hepatitis B virus infection. The DNA of the CDR3 is TGTGCTAGCAGCCAGGAAGGCAGGGAGATCATGAGCACTGAAGCCTTCTTT. Translated, it gives CASSQEGREIMSTEAFF.